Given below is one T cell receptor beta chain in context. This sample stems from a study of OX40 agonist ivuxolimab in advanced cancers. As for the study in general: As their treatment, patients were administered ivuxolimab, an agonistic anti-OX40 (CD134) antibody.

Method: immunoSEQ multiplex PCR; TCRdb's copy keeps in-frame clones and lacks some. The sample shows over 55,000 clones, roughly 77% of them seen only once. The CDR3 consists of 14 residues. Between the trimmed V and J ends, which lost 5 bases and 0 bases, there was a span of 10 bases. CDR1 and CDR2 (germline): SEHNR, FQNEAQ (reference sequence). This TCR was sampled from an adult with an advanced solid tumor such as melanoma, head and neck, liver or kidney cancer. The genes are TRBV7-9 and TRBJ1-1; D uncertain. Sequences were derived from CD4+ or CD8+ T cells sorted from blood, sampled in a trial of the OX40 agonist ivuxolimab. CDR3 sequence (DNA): TGTGCCAGCAGCCCATCACCGGTGAACACTGAAGCTTTCTTT. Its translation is CASSPSPVNTEAFF.